The 31 T cell receptor beta chains presented below share a single source sample, sequenced in a study of blood T cell repertoires in COVID-19. The table came from immunoSEQ multiplex PCR; TCRdb's copy has only in-frame clones and leaves some out. Of approximately 82,000 clones in the sample, 82% were seen once. Sequencing was carried out using peripheral blood. These receptors were obtained from a man between 45 and 60 years old with active or convalescent COVID-19.

This clone appeared once. The V call is TRBV2, the J call TRBJ2-3, with a tentative D call TRBD2 (7 bases). The germline V and J ends were trimmed by 11 bases and 5 bases, with 17 bases remaining between them. Germline V gene data show CDR1 as SNHLY and CDR2 as FYNNEI. The CDR3 is 13 amino acids. The CDR3 is CAVKGGAGDTQYF. For the CDR3, the DNA is TGTGCCGTCAAGGGGGGGGCCGGAGATACGCAGTATTTT.

This chain joins TRBV27 and TRBJ1-1, with 8 bases aligning to TRBD1. This CDR3 comprises 14 residues. Germline V CDR1 and CDR2: MNHEY, SMNVEV (reference sequence). Trimming at V came to 7 bases and at J to 3 bases, leaving 7 bases not matched to a gene. The CDR3 sequence is CASTAGGRYTEAFF. For the CDR3, the DNA is TGTGCCAGCACCGCAGGGGGCAGGTACACTGAAGCTTTCTTT.

This clone was seen a few times. The chain employs TRBV5-1 and TRBJ2-3; 7 bases align to TRBD1. The germline gives CDR1 SGHRS, CDR2 YFSETQ. V shed 4 bases, J shed 2 bases, and the junction held 4 bases outside the gene matches. CDR3 length: 14 amino acids. The CDR3 bases are TGCGCCAGCAGCCCAGACAGGGCCACAGATACGCAGTATTTT. Protein product: CASSPDRATDTQYF.

In this sample, this clone turned up once. The chain employs TRBV6-5 and TRBJ2-3; TRBD1 agrees at 7 bases. Germline values: CDR1 MNHEY, CDR2 SVGAGI. The trim removed 6 bases at V and 3 bases at J, leaving 3 bases unmatched. This CDR3 is 13 amino acids long. CDR3 in amino acids: CASRQQGTDTQYF. CDR3 nucleotides: TGTGCCAGCAGGCAACAGGGGACAGATACGCAGTATTTT.

The chain carries TRBV5-1 and TRBJ2-3; 9 nucleotides match TRBD1. Germline CDR1 is SGHRS and CDR2 is YFSETQ. The V and J ends lost 5 bases and 3 bases, in that order; junction bases with no gene match: 13. The CDR3 contains 17 residues. This chain's CDR3 is CASRMGYRTGETDTQYF. CDR3 sequence (DNA): TGCGCCAGCAGGATGGGGTACAGGACAGGGGAGACAGATACGCAGTATTTT.

This chain joins TRBV10-3 and TRBJ1-2; maybe TRBD1 (5 bases). Trimming removed 2 bases at V and 3 bases at J, with 13 bases between. This CDR3 is 15 amino acids long. Germline V CDR1 and CDR2: ENHRY, SYGVKD. The CDR3 coding sequence is TGTGCCATCAGTGAGGTCGCAGGGAGGGACTATGGCTACACCTTC. Translating gives CAISEVAGRDYGYTF.

The CDR3 coding sequence is TGTGCCAGCAGCGACCCGGGACAGGGGGCGCGGACTGAAGCTTTCTTT. This translates into CASSDPGQGARTEAFF. The chain links TRBV3-1 (or the pseudogene TRBV3-2) to TRBJ1-1; 12 bases are a match to TRBD1. V lost 5 bases and J lost 5; bases outside the gene matches: 9. CDR3 size: 16 residues. Germline lookup yields CDR1 LGHDT and CDR2 YNNKEL (reference sequence).

The chain uses TRBV10-2 and TRBJ2-3; 7 bases align to TRBD1. With 5 bases clipped from V and 2 bases from J, the junction kept 4 bases outside the gene matches. The CDR3 length is 14 residues. Per germline, CDR1 WSHSY and CDR2 SAAADI. The CDR3: CASSLQGTTDTQYF. CDR3 DNA sequence: TGCGCCAGCAGTCTACAGGGGACCACAGATACGCAGTATTTT.

V usage is TRBV5-1 and J usage is TRBJ2-7, with 11 bases matching TRBD1. CDR3 length equals 15 residues. The junction had 6 bases not matched to a gene; V was cut back by 4 bases and J by 3 bases. From germline, CDR1 is SGHRS and CDR2 YFSETQ. CDR3 residues: CASSHGQGADYEQYF. DNA of the CDR3: TGCGCCAGCAGCCACGGACAGGGGGCGGACTACGAGCAGTACTTC.

CDR3 bases: TGTGCCACCAGCAGAGATACGGGAGATACGCAGTATTTT. This translates into CATSRDTGDTQYF. This chain links TRBV15 with TRBJ2-3; no clear D gene. The CDR3 has 13 residues. V lost 0 bases and J 5 bases, leaving 6 bases between the germline ends. The germline V gene has CDR1 LNHNV and CDR2 YYDKDF (reference sequence).

The rearrangement uses TRBV5-1 and TRBJ2-3; D is possibly TRBD2 (5 bases). V lost 4 bases and J lost 3, with 15 bases in between. The germline V gene has CDR1 SGHRS and CDR2 YFSETQ. The CDR3 runs 15 residues. The CDR3 DNA is TGCGCCAGCAGCCCGGGCTTCGAGGGTACAGATACGCAGTATTTT. Its translation is CASSPGFEGTDTQYF.

The rearrangement links TRBV5-6 to TRBJ2-5, with 9 bases lining up with TRBD2. Germline trimming cut 1 base from V and 4 bases from J; bases unmatched to any gene: 11. Germline-derived CDR1 and CDR2 are SGHDT and YYEEEE. CDR3 length: 17 residues. CDR3 region: CASSLSVAGGAVETQYF. CDR3 DNA sequence: TGTGCCAGCAGCTTGAGCGTGGCGGGGGGGGCGGTAGAGACCCAGTACTTC.

The chain links TRBV18 to TRBJ2-3; no reliable D call. Trimming took 2 bases from V and 6 from J, leaving 6 bases between them. This CDR3 contains 12 residues. CDR1 is KGHSH and CDR2 is LQKENI in the germline V gene. The CDR3 spells CASSPEEDTQYF. The DNA for the CDR3 is TGTGCCAGCTCACCAGAGGAGGATACGCAGTATTTT.

This clone appeared a few times. CDR3 sequence: CAITSRWDTRNTIYF. The CDR3 region has the DNA TGTGCCATCACCTCTCGTTGGGACACCCGAAACACCATATATTTT. V and J are TRBV10-3 and TRBJ1-3; D perhaps matches TRBD1 (6 bases). The CDR3 has 15 amino acids. Germline-derived CDR1 and CDR2 are ENHRY and SYGVKD. Trimming removed 7 bases from V and 5 bases from J, with 18 bases in between.

This sequence joins TRBV28 and TRBJ1-5; TRBD1 agrees at 7 bases. V was pared by 8 bases and J by 4 bases, with 14 bases of the junction left unmatched. CDR1 is MDHEN, CDR2 SYDVKM, per germline. The CDR3 runs 16 residues. CDR3 in DNA: TGTGCCAGCGGCCCCCCCGGGGCCAGGGGGAATCAGCCCCAGCATTTT. Its protein is CASGPPGARGNQPQHF. Full variable domain (outside the CDR3, taken from reference TRBV28 and TRBJ1-5): DVKVTQSSRYLVKRTGEKVFLECVQDMDHENMFWYRQDPGLGLRLIYFSYDVKMKEKGDIPEGYSVSREKKERFSLILESASTNQTSMYLCASGPPGARGNQPQHFGDGTRLSIL.

V and J are TRBV2 and TRBJ2-7, with D unresolved. With 5 bases removed from V and 3 bases from J, the gap between germline ends came to 5 bases. Germline V CDR1 and CDR2: SNHLY, FYNNEI. The CDR3 loop spans 11 amino acids. The CDR3 coding sequence is TGTGCCAGCAGTCCAGGCTACGAGCAGTACTTC. Protein product: CASSPGYEQYF.

The chain couples TRBV19 to TRBJ2-3, with a weak D call TRBD1 (6 bases). V dropped 8 bases and J dropped 0 bases, with 12 bases sitting between them. From germline, CDR1 is LNHDA and CDR2 SQIVND (reference sequence). The CDR3 extends over 14 amino acids. CDR3: CASAGTPSTDTQYF. The CDR3 DNA sequence: TGTGCCAGTGCCGGGACACCCAGCACAGATACGCAGTATTTT.

The chain combines TRBV27 with TRBJ1-2, with 9 bases fitting TRBD1. Germline trimming cut 5 bases from V and 2 bases from J; bases unmatched to any gene: 6. The CDR3 is 15 amino acids. CDR1 is MNHEY, CDR2 SMNVEV, per germline (reference sequence). The CDR3 DNA follows: TGTGCCAGCAGTAGCGCCGGGACAGGGAACTATGGCTACACCTTC. Protein product: CASSSAGTGNYGYTF.

Note on this clone: Other DNA sequences from this sample encode an identical CDR3 as well. This chain links TRBV28 with TRBJ2-5; 7 nucleotides match TRBD1. The CDR3 sequence is 15 residues long. Unmatched junction bases numbered 4, after V lost 1 base and J lost 2 bases. Germline CDR1 MDHEN, CDR2 SYDVKM. This CDR3 is CASSLSYRGQETQYF. The CDR3, as DNA: TGTGCCAGCAGTTTATCATACAGGGGTCAAGAGACCCAGTACTTC.

This clone was seen once. The chain combines TRBV28 with TRBJ2-5; tentative D call: TRBD1 (6 bases). The V end lost 5 bases, the J end lost 1 base, and 11 bases lay between the germline ends. Germline lookup yields CDR1 MDHEN and CDR2 SYDVKM. CDR3 size: 14 residues. Here the CDR3 DNA reads TGTGCCAGCAGTCTACACAGGGTCCAAGAGACCCAGTACTTC. Its translation: CASSLHRVQETQYF.

In DNA, the CDR3 is TGTGCCAGCAGCTTAGAGGCGGGGAACACTGAAGCTTTCTTT. Its translation is CASSLEAGNTEAFF. This chain connects TRBV7-9 to TRBJ1-1; unclear D gene. Germline V gives CDR1 SEHNR, CDR2 FQNEAQ (reference sequence). The CDR3 runs 14 residues. Trimming cost V 1 base and J 1 base, with 7 bases left between them.

The chain uses TRBV5-1 and TRBJ1-1, with 8 bases that match TRBD1. Germline lookup yields CDR1 SGHRS and CDR2 YFSETQ. This CDR3 contains 15 residues. V lost 2 bases, J lost 1 base, and 4 bases stayed unmatched. The CDR3 spells CASSLQGGKNTEAFF. CDR3 DNA: TGCGCCAGCAGCTTACAGGGGGGGAAGAACACTGAAGCTTTCTTT.

This clone was seen only once. The chain has TRBV6-5 and TRBJ1-1; the D is unclear. CDR3 length: 15 amino acids. The V and J ends lost 0 bases and 0 bases respectively, with 8 bases between them. Germline lookup yields CDR1 MNHEY and CDR2 SVGAGI. The chain's CDR3 is CASSYSSQMNTEAFF. The CDR3 nucleotides are TGTGCCAGCAGTTACTCATCGCAGATGAACACTGAAGCTTTCTTT.

The rearrangement uses TRBV11-3 and TRBJ2-5, with D unclear. V gave up 4 bases and J gave up 5 bases, with 5 bases separating them. Per the germline V gene, CDR1 is SGHNT and CDR2 is YENEEA. The CDR3 has 11 amino acids. CDR3 in DNA: TGTGCCAGCAGCTCCGTCGAGACCCAGTACTTC. Its translation is CASSSVETQYF.

The sample holds one count of this clone. The V and J genes are TRBV10-1 and TRBJ2-6; D unclear. The V gene lost 5 bases and the J gene lost 0 bases, with 11 bases spanning the gap. Germline loops: CDR1 WNHNN, CDR2 SYGVQD (reference sequence). CDR3 length: 16 residues. The chain's CDR3 is CASSSTRSSGANVLTF. CDR3 bases: TGCGCCAGCAGTTCGACACGAAGCTCTGGGGCCAACGTCCTGACTTTC.

The chain links TRBV4-3 to TRBJ2-2; no reliable D call. Germline V gene lookup returns CDR1 LGHNA and CDR2 YSLEER. Trimming took 0 bases from V and 8 from J, leaving 4 bases between them. This CDR3 region has 12 residues. The CDR3 sequence is CASSQDIGELFF. As DNA, the CDR3 is TGCGCCAGCAGCCAAGATATTGGGGAGCTGTTTTTT.

The chain uses TRBV10-1 and TRBJ2-7, with 11 bases that match TRBD1. Per germline, CDR1 WNHNN and CDR2 SYGVQD (reference sequence). Germline trimming cut 5 bases from V and 0 bases from J; bases unmatched to any gene: 3. The CDR3 length is 15 residues. DNA for the CDR3: TGCGCCAGCAGTCGTGGACAGGGGGCCTCCTACGAGCAGTACTTC. Translated, it gives CASSRGQGASYEQYF.

The chain couples TRBV15 to TRBJ1-4; TRBD1 aligns across 8 bases. This CDR3 has 15 amino acids. J lost 7 bases, V lost 5 bases, and 9 bases had no gene match. Germline V CDR1 and CDR2: LNHNV, YYDKDF (reference sequence). This CDR3 reads CATSPRQGMSEKLFF. The CDR3 DNA reads TGTGCCACCAGCCCCCGACAGGGGATGAGTGAAAAACTGTTTTTT.

V and J are TRBV19 and TRBJ1-1, with a possible D match to TRBD1 (5 bases). The length of the CDR3 is 14 residues. Trimming took off 7 bases at V and 1 base at J, with 13 bases between the two ends. Germline CDR1 and CDR2: LNHDA and SQIVND (reference sequence). The CDR3 DNA follows: TGTGCCAGTAAGATGGTCGGGGGGAACACTGAAGCTTTCTTT. Its protein is CASKMVGGNTEAFF.

The chain combines TRBV7-2 with TRBJ2-3; the D gene is possibly TRBD1 (6 bases). Looked up from germline, CDR1 is SGHTA and CDR2 is FQGNSA. This CDR3 spans 13 amino acids. With 8 bases removed from V and 3 bases from J, the gap between germline ends came to 12 bases. The CDR3: CASQQGGTDTQYF. The CDR3, as DNA: TGTGCCAGCCAACAGGGCGGGACAGATACGCAGTATTTT.

The genes are TRBV10-2 and TRBJ2-2, with a weak D call TRBD1 (6 bases). Germline CDR1 and CDR2: WSHSY and SAAADI. The CDR3 contains 13 residues. Trimming cost V 6 bases and J 4 bases, with 9 bases left between them. The DNA of the CDR3 is TGCGCCAGCAGGGGCAGGGGCACCGGGGAGCTGTTTTTT. It encodes CASRGRGTGELFF.